This TCR beta chain was recovered during a study of CD8 T cells in ankylosing spondylitis (dated by TCRdb to 2017 to 2019). Describing the broader study: To find TCR variants linked to disease, the study profiled T cell receptor beta repertoires in ankylosing spondylitis patients and healthy donors. Peripheral blood samples were taken, and synovial fluid was additionally collected from ankylosing spondylitis patients. The full study cohort was made up of about two dozen ankylosing spondylitis patients and roughly 100 healthy donors.

V trim: 4 bases; J trim: 0 bases; unmatched bases: 12. Including cysteine and phenylalanine, the CDR3 has 19 amino acids. The kept DNA is CDR3 alone, 57 bases in frame from the first base. CDR1 SSHAT and CDR2 FNYEAQ were looked up in the germline V gene (reference sequence). This sample was sequenced with an Illumina HiSeq 2500. Quantitative 5'-RACE with molecular barcodes was used to prepare TCR beta libraries. On the authors' methods: Disease-linked TCR variants were identified with a new computational method built on a probabilistic model of VDJ rearrangement. TCRdb applied fastp at Q25 and MiXCR to the public reads, then kept only in-frame beta chains. Rows merge per CDR3 protein into single entries with the most common DNA and genes. These V and J calls originate from TCRdb's pipeline instead of the authors' own analysis. Counted in this sample were 150,000 to 200,000 distinct CDR3 sequences; 11% of them appeared once. The ten largest clones add up to 25% to 30% of the sample.

Beyond this particular receptor, the publication reports: A CD8+ phenotype was shown by the disease-linked clones, which were found at relatively low frequencies in peripheral blood. Blood from ankylosing spondylitis patients appeared to be characterized by a TCR beta motif made up of about 8 highly homologous amino acid variants. The disease-linked clones were reported as significantly enriched in matched synovial fluid samples from ankylosing spondylitis patients. Some motif variants were previously reported in synovial fluid and blood of reactive arthritis patients, suggesting common disease-initiation mechanisms.

On this clonotype: This clone's antigen is unknown. No base qualities exist here, and no much larger clone lies one base off it.

This clonotype was sampled from a male donor with ankylosing spondylitis or in good health (not recorded which). The chain links TRBV7-7 with TRBJ1-6, with 7 middle bases fitting TRBD1. Sequencing was carried out using blood, either unsorted or a sorted T cell fraction (not recorded which). Here the CDR3 is given as CASSWGQPRGDSYNSPLHF. Here is the DNA: TGTGCCAGCAGCTGGGGACAGCCGAGAGGGGACTCCTATAATTCACCCCTCCACTTT.